The rows below give T cell receptor beta chains drawn from one sample of a study of CD8 T cells in ankylosing spondylitis. TCRdb reprocessed the 5' RACE reads with MiXCR, giving one entry per CDR3 protein. This repertoire shows about 400,000 distinct CDR3 sequences, 20% to 25% found once; its top ten account for roughly 16%. The sample comprised blood, either unsorted or a sorted T cell fraction (not recorded which). These TCRs come from a male donor with ankylosing spondylitis. CDR3s include the opening cysteine and the closing phenylalanine or tryptophan. A D gene is named only where the DNA matches it firmly. Clone size is not always given. Where it is, it says once, few, many or a class for expanded clones.

cdr3_length j_call d_call clone_size v_call cdr3_aa cdr3_nt
17 TRBJ2-1 TRBD2 few TRBV5-1 CASSLAGLAGGGNEQFF TGCGCCAGCAGCTTGGCCGGGCTAGCGGGAGGTGGCAATGAGCAGTTCTTC
15 TRBJ2-7 TRBD2 few TRBV27 CASSLLGTSPPEQYF TGTGCCAGCAGTCTCTTAGGGACTAGCCCTCCGGAACAGTACTTC
15 TRBJ1-5 . . TRBV10-3 CAISAQGNSNQPQHF TGTGCCATCAGCGCCCAGGGGAATAGCAATCAGCCCCAGCATTTT
13 TRBJ2-7 TRBD2 . TRBV20-1 CSALAGGGNEQYF TGCAGTGCTCTAGCGGGAGGCGGGAACGAGCAGTACTTC
17 TRBJ2-1 . . TRBV27 CASSSPRGRGSYNEQFF TGTGCCAGCAGTTCCCCTAGGGGACGGGGCTCCTACAATGAGCAGTTCTTC
12 TRBJ2-1 . few TRBV19 CASSPVLNEQFF TGTGCCAGTAGTCCCGTCCTCAATGAGCAGTTCTTC
18 TRBJ2-1 TRBD2 . TRBV4-2 CASSQRGGGLAGSNEQFF TGTGCCAGCAGCCAGAGGGGGGGAGGACTAGCGGGATCCAATGAGCAGTTCTTC
15 TRBJ2-7 . few TRBV18 CASSATRDNSYEQYF TGTGCCAGCTCCGCTACACGGGACAACTCCTACGAGCAGTACTTC
13 TRBJ1-6 . few TRBV11-3 CASSLDTNSPLHF TGTGCCAGCAGCTTGGACACGAATTCACCCCTCCACTTT
13 TRBJ2-3 . many TRBV7-2 CASSLVGADTQYF TGTGCCAGCAGCTTAGTGGGGGCAGATACGCAGTATTTT
15 TRBJ2-1 . few TRBV5-1 CASSPRWTQDNEQFF TGCGCCAGCAGCCCCCGGTGGACTCAAGACAATGAGCAGTTCTTC
14 TRBJ2-1 . . TRBV5-1 CASSSGNGGNEQFF TGCGCCAGCAGCTCGGGAAATGGGGGCAATGAGCAGTTCTTC
15 TRBJ1-1 TRBD1 . TRBV7-2 CASRQGGQGNTEAFF TGTGCCAGCAGACAGGGGGGGCAGGGGAACACTGAAGCTTTCTTT
15 TRBJ2-7 TRBD2 few TRBV2 CASRERLAVSYEQYF TGTGCCAGCAGGGAGAGACTAGCGGTCTCCTACGAGCAGTACTTC
14 TRBJ1-1 TRBD1 few TRBV5-1 CASSREDRWGEAFF TGCGCCAGCAGCCGCGAGGACAGGTGGGGCGAAGCTTTCTTT
12 TRBJ1-2 . . TRBV6-2/TRBV6-3 CAILGDSHGYTF TGTGCCATCTTGGGGGATTCACATGGCTACACCTTC
15 TRBJ2-3 TRBD2 few TRBV29-1 CSVEIAGGGGDTQYF TGCAGCGTTGAGATAGCGGGAGGGGGTGGAGATACGCAGTATTTT
14 TRBJ1-2 . many TRBV5-1 CASSLDGANYGYTF TGCGCCAGCAGCTTGGACGGAGCGAACTATGGCTACACCTTC
11 TRBJ2-7 . few TRBV27 CASGWTVEQYF TGTGCCAGCGGCTGGACGGTAGAGCAGTACTTC
13 TRBJ2-7 . few TRBV20-1 CSAPRRGLYEQYF TGCAGTGCTCCTCGGCGGGGCCTCTACGAGCAGTACTTC
14 TRBJ2-5 TRBD2 medium-sized TRBV29-1 CSVAGLEVRVAQYF TGCAGCGTCGCGGGACTAGAGGTTCGGGTGGCCCAGTACTTC
14 TRBJ1-2 TRBD1 . TRBV29-1 CSVDRTGEGYGYTF TGCAGCGTTGACCGGACAGGGGAGGGATATGGCTACACCTTC
14 TRBJ2-5 . . TRBV6-5 CASSYRGIGETQYF TGTGCCAGCAGTTACAGGGGTATCGGAGAGACCCAGTACTTC
15 TRBJ2-7 . few TRBV5-1 CASSLGAGPSYEQYF TGCGCCAGCAGCTTGGGCGCAGGGCCCTCCTACGAGCAGTACTTC
15 TRBJ2-7 TRBD1 . TRBV7-2 CASSLFQGVVDEQYF TGTGCCAGCAGCTTATTCCAGGGGGTAGTGGACGAGCAGTACTTC
13 TRBJ2-5 TRBD2 many TRBV12-3/TRBV12-4 CASRGLASETQYF TGTGCCAGCAGGGGACTAGCTAGTGAGACCCAGTACTTC
14 TRBJ2-7 . once TRBV27 CASRRTNLGYEQYF TGTGCCAGCAGACGGACTAACCTGGGCTACGAGCAGTACTTC